This T cell receptor (beta chain) came from a study of T cell clonality in common variable immunodeficiency (dated by TCRdb to the mid-2010s). Taken from cysteine to phenylalanine, the CDR3 has 14 residues. The CDR3 was read in part: 33 bases, with the frame set at base 1. CDR1 KGHSH and CDR2 LQKENI are derived from the germline V gene. From V the trimming removes 5 bases and from J it removes 3 bases, while the gene matches leave 2 bases of the junction unaccounted for. Findings and caveats that apply to the study as a whole: CVID subjects shared fewer TCRbeta clones with each other than healthy controls did (p < 0.0001). Even though DNA input was the same, control samples had an average of around 75,000 unique sequences each, compared with some 32,000 in CVID samples. Fewer deletions and N-nucleotide insertions were reportedly observed in CVID TCRbeta sequences, and highly modified clones with 13 or more V deletions were reportedly absent from CVID TCRbeta sequences. The authors noted that sequencing repertoires of T cell subpopulations would be needed to clarify what caused the increased clonality in CVID. Compared with healthy controls, CVID subjects showed increased TCRbeta clonality (t-test p = 0.018), a feature most characteristic of about a third of subjects. Correlations of repertoire features with clinical complications were constrained by heterogeneity among patients within the CVID cohort.

This clone was observed a handful of times. Its binding antigen is unknown. The CDR3 extends 3 residues past the end of the read, so its final part is completed from the germline J gene. For sequencing, equivalent amounts of genomic DNA were input from CVID and control samples. For every sample, a 60 bp segment covering the rearranged TCRbeta CDR3 region was amplified and then sequenced. The immunoSEQ assay, a bias-corrected multiplex PCR with high-throughput sequencing, was employed for TCRbeta amplification. The source study handled its data this way. Every unique nucleotide sequence counted as a clone and was annotated with V, D and J genes, copy number and frequency. Sequences were labeled productive if in frame, and non-productive if out of frame or containing stop codons. As previously described, clonality was computed from Shannon's entropy. The predicted amino acid sequences of productive clones were used to derive mean CDR3 Kyte-Doolittle hydropathy. The R hclust function was used to hierarchically cluster scaled V gene usage with Manhattan distance and complete linkage. Sharing of clones by CDR3 amino acid sequence was evaluated through resampling of 12 repertoires per group over 100 rounds. The repertoires were screened for about 70 published EBV-specific TCRbeta sequences and 245 published CMV-specific TCRbeta sequences. A couple of CVID samples yielding fewer than 10,000 sequences were excluded from analysis, leaving under 45 CVID repertoires. Imported from immuneACCESS, the table was reduced by TCRdb to in-frame sequences with V and J called. These copies leave out some clones; in studies compared against another copy, an unresolved V gene accounts for under half, and the cause of the remainder is not known. That table furnishes V, J and clone size, whereas the DNA furnished D and trimming. Across this sample, some 10,000 clones were tabulated and none appeared just once. The biggest ten clones account for 6% to 7% of the sample.

Standard criteria were used to diagnose CVID, namely serum IgG, IgA and/or IgM reduced below the normal range together with specific antibody deficiency. A total of around 44 subjects (roughly 15 female and 29 male; age range about 9 to 65 years, mean age around 39) were included in the CVID group. Most of the CVID patients and most of the healthy controls were of Caucasian heritage. At the time of study participation, every CVID subject had been on replacement immunoglobulin therapy for one year or longer. No CVID subject was ill or taking immunomodulatory or immunosuppressive medication when blood was collected. Heparinized peripheral whole blood samples of about 4.5 to 8.5 ml were collected from each donor. Genomic DNA from adults with common variable immune deficiency (CVID) and from healthy adult controls was the source for sequencing TCRbeta CDR3 repertoires. Diluted blood was density-centrifuged over Hypaque 1077 or Ficoll-Paque to isolate peripheral blood mononuclear cells. Unsorted mononuclear cells served as the source of genomic DNA, which was extracted either by Qiagen column purification or by a centrifugation-based method.

Material: peripheral blood mononuclear cells. This receptor was taken from a human donor with common variable immunodeficiency. The receptor chain draws on TRBV18 and TRBJ2-7; 12 bases in between match TRBD1. The CDR3 DNA, read in part, is TGTGCCAGCTCAGGGGACAGGGGGCTCTACGAG. This codes for CASSGDRGLYE. The complete CDR3 sequence is CASSGDRGLYEQYF.